This T cell receptor (beta chain) is drawn from a study of radiotherapy plus CTLA-4 blockade in lung cancer. Study summary: Objective response was observed in roughly a sixth of patients, and disease control in roughly 33%. Findings and caveats of the study: Radiotherapy was combined with ipilimumab, and tumor-derived TCR clones then expanded in blood. Reported findings show early blood T cell clone dynamics, with interferon-beta, best predicted response.

A remark on this clone: What it recognizes is unknown.

It was focal radiation plus CTLA-4 blockade with ipilimumab that patients with chemo-refractory metastatic non-small-cell lung cancer received. The V segment lost 7 bases and the J segment 8 bases; nucleotides outside the gene matches: 13. The germline V gene encodes CDR1 SEHNR and CDR2 FQNEAQ (reference sequence). CDR3 size: 15 residues. Profiling relied on immunoSEQ multiplex PCR, and the TCRdb table lists in-frame clones only, not all of them. This sample yields tens of thousands of clones, of which around 82% are seen a single time; 7% to 7.5% belongs to the top ten. V and J are TRBV7-9 and TRBJ2-1; TRBD1 matches 8 bases. Sequencing was performed on peripheral blood, taken from a patient treated with radiotherapy plus ipilimumab. This receptor was identified in a human donor with non-small cell lung cancer who had a complete response to radiotherapy plus ipilimumab. The CDR3 reads CASNTDRENGHEQFF. Written as DNA, the CDR3 is TGTGCCAGCAATACGGACAGGGAGAATGGGCATGAGCAGTTCTTC. The entire variable domain, with the rest obtained from reference TRBV7-9 and TRBJ2-1, is as follows: DTGVSQNPRHKITKRGQNVTFRCDPISEHNRLYWYRQTLGQGPEFLTYFQNEAQLEKSRLLSDRFSAERPKGSFSTLEIQRTEQGDSAMYLCASNTDRENGHEQFFGPGTRLTVL.